Described below is a single TCR beta chain sequence and its context. Using immunoSEQ multiplex PCR, the repertoire was profiled, and TCRdb retains in-frame clones only, with some absent. Of more than 40,000 clones in the sample, 94% were seen once. CDR3 length: 15 amino acids. Germline V gives CDR1 SGHNT, CDR2 YENEEA. V shed 0 bases and J 6 bases; nucleotides not matched to a gene: 3. These data originate in a study of T cell changes during pregnancy in multiple sclerosis. This chain joins TRBV11-3 and TRBJ2-3; TRBD2 matches 10 bases. Specimen: CD8+ T cells from peripheral blood mononuclear cells, collected in the first trimester of pregnancy. The sequence came from a female donor with multiple sclerosis, enrolled in a pregnancy study. Written as DNA, the CDR3 is TGTGCCAGCAGCTTAGATGGAGCGGGAGGGGATACGCAGTATTTT. It specifies CASSLDGAGGDTQYF.